These T cell receptor beta chains were read from a single sample in a study of response to subunit inactivated influenza vaccine. TCRdb ran MiXCR on the RT-PCR reads and lists one entry per CDR3 protein. The sample includes roughly 790,000 distinct CDR3 sequences, about 20% of them seen just once. The input for sequencing was PBMCs from blood, taken less than 6 days after vaccination. Source of these receptors: a man in his fifties who received an inactivated influenza vaccine. Each CDR3 is given with its conserved first and last residue. A D gene is named only where the DNA matches it firmly. Clone size is shown for a subset of rows, as once, few, many or a class of expanded clone.

>TRBJ2-5|16|NA|TRBD1|TRBV7-8
CASSLYVRGHRETQYF
TGTGCCAGCAGCTTATATGTCAGGGGGCACCGGGAGACCCAGTACTTC
>TRBJ1-2|14|NA|NA|TRBV6-1
CASQPRGGNYGYTF
TGTGCCAGCCAACCCCGGGGAGGCAACTATGGCTACACCTTC
>TRBJ1-5|14|few|NA|TRBV28
CASRPSGGRQPQHF
TGTGCCAGCAGGCCCTCGGGGGGCCGTCAGCCCCAGCATTTT
>TRBJ2-2|16|few|TRBD1|TRBV24-1
CATSDLGTGLTGELFF
TGTGCCACCAGTGATTTGGGGACAGGGCTCACCGGGGAGCTGTTTTTT
>TRBJ1-1|16|many|NA|TRBV7-8
CASSLSAAPYLFEAFF
TGTGCCAGCAGCTTGTCGGCGGCCCCGTACCTCTTTGAAGCTTTCTTT
>TRBJ2-5|19|few|TRBD2|TRBV7-8
CASSLVLGLAGGNQETQYF
TGTGCCAGCAGCTTAGTATTGGGACTAGCGGGAGGCAACCAAGAGACCCAGTACTTC
>TRBJ2-2|14|once|NA|TRBV6-5
CASSLWHNTGELFF
TGTGCCAGCAGTTTATGGCATAACACCGGGGAGCTGTTTTTT
>TRBJ2-5|16|NA|TRBD1|TRBV11-2
CASSARDRGLEETQYF
TGTGCCAGCAGCGCCCGGGACAGGGGATTGGAAGAGACCCAGTACTTC
>TRBJ2-7|12|many|NA|TRBV5-1
CASSFRPGEQYF
TGCGCCAGCAGCTTTCGACCTGGAGAGCAGTACTTC
>TRBJ2-3|15|few|TRBD1|TRBV5-1
CASSRRGGASDTQYF
TGCGCCAGCAGCCGACGAGGGGGCGCATCAGATACGCAGTATTTT
>TRBJ2-2|16|NA|TRBD2|TRBV4-3
CASSQHSAGGVGELFF
TGCGCCAGCAGCCAACATTCAGCGGGGGGGGTCGGGGAGCTGTTTTTT
>TRBJ1-5|12|NA|NA|TRBV6-2/TRBV6-3
CASSTAYQPQHF
TGTGCCAGCAGTACCGCATATCAGCCCCAGCATTTT
>TRBJ2-1|15|NA|NA|TRBV28
CASIRGSSSYNEQFF
TGTGCCAGTATACGGGGGTCCAGCTCCTACAATGAGCAGTTCTTC
>TRBJ2-7|15|few|TRBD2|TRBV20-1
CSARSPPQREWEQYF
TGCAGTGCTAGAAGTCCCCCCCAGCGGGAATGGGAGCAGTACTTC
>TRBJ2-2|15|few|TRBD1|TRBV20-1
CSARGQGLNTGELFF
TGCAGTGCTAGAGGACAGGGGCTCAACACCGGGGAGCTGTTTTTT
>TRBJ1-3|15|NA|TRBD1|TRBV9
CASSPRDREVDTIYF
TGTGCCAGCAGCCCCCGGGACAGGGAGGTTGACACCATATATTTT
>TRBJ1-6|14|many|NA|TRBV20-1
CSARMRGALSPLHF
TGCAGTGCTAGGATGAGGGGGGCCTTAAGCCCCCTCCACTTT
>TRBJ2-2|16|NA|NA|TRBV11-2
CASSLRTFANTGELFF
TGTGCCAGCAGCTTAAGGACGTTCGCGAACACCGGGGAGCTGTTTTTT
>TRBJ2-1|16|few|NA|TRBV7-2
CASSLATLLTGGEQFF
TGTGCCAGCAGCTTAGCGACCCTCCTCACGGGTGGTGAGCAGTTCTTC
>TRBJ2-1|15|NA|TRBD2|TRBV20-1
CSARVAGVHYNEQFF
TGCAGTGCTAGAGTAGCGGGAGTCCACTACAATGAGCAGTTCTTC
>TRBJ2-1|12|many|TRBD1|TRBV29-1
CSVTGDYNEQFF
TGCAGCGTTACAGGGGATTACAATGAGCAGTTCTTC
>TRBJ1-1|13|many|TRBD1|TRBV20-1
CSALGTANTEAFF
TGCAGTGCTCTTGGGACAGCTAACACTGAAGCTTTCTTT
>TRBJ2-1|15|many|NA|TRBV10-3
CAISESSTTGNEQFF
TGTGCCATCAGTGAAAGTTCTACTACCGGGAATGAGCAGTTCTTC
>TRBJ1-6|13|NA|NA|TRBV27
CASTRARNSPLHF
TGTGCCAGCACCCGAGCCCGTAATTCACCCCTCCACTTT
>TRBJ2-2|15|NA|NA|TRBV6-5
CASSYIKSKAGELFF
TGTGCCAGCAGTTACATTAAATCAAAGGCCGGGGAGCTGTTTTTT
>TRBJ1-6|16|few|NA|TRBV4-1
CASSQSSGAEGSPLHF
TGCGCCAGCAGCCAATCATCCGGGGCCGAGGGGTCACCCCTCCACTTT
>TRBJ2-2|16|NA|NA|TRBV4-2
CASSHPAGVKTGELFF
TGTGCCAGCAGCCATCCCGCCGGAGTTAAAACCGGGGAGCTGTTTTTT